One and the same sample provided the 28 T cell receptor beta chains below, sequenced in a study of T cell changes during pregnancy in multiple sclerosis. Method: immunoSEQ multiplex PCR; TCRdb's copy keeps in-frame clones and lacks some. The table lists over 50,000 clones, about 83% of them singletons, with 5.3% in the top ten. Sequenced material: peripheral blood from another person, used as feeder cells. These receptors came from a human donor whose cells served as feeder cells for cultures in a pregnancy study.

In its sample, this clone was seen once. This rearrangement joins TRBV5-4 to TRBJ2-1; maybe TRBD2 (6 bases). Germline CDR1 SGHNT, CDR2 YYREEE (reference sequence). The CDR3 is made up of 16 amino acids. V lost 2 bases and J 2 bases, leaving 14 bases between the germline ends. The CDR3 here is CASSFGGMTPYNEQFF. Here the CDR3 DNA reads TGTGCCAGCAGCTTCGGCGGGATGACACCCTACAATGAGCAGTTCTTC.

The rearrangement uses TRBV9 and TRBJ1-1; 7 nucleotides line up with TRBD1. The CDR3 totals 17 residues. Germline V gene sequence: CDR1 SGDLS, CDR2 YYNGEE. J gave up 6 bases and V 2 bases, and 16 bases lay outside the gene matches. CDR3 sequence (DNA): TGTGCCAGCAGCGTCGACTCGACAGGGATGGGGCTCTCTGAAGCTTTCTTT. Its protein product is CASSVDSTGMGLSEAFF.

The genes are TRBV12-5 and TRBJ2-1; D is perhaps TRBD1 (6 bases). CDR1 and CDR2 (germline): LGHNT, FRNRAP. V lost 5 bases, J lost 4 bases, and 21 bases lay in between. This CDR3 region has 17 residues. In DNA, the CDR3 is TGTGCTAGTGGTCCCCGGTCAGGGGCCGGGAAATACAATGAGCAGTTCTTC. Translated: CASGPRSGAGKYNEQFF.

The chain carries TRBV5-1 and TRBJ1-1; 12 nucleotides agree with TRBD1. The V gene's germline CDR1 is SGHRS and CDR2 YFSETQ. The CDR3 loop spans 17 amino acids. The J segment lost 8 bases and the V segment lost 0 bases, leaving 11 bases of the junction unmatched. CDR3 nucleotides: TGCGCCAGCAGCTTGGGATCCGGGACAGGGGGCCTCTCGGAAGCTTTCTTT. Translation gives CASSLGSGTGGLSEAFF.

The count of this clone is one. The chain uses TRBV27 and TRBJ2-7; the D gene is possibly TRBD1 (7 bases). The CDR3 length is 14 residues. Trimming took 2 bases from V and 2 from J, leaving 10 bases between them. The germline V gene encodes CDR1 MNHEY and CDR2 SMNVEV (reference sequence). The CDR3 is CASSLGGTAYEQYF. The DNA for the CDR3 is TGTGCCAGCAGTTTAGGGGGGACAGCCTACGAGCAGTACTTC.

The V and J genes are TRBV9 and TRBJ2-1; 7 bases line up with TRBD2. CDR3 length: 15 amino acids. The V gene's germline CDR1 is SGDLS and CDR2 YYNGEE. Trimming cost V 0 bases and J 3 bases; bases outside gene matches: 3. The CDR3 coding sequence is TGTGCCAGCAGCGTAGCGGGGGGTTACTACAATGAGCAGTTCTTC. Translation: CASSVAGGYYNEQFF.

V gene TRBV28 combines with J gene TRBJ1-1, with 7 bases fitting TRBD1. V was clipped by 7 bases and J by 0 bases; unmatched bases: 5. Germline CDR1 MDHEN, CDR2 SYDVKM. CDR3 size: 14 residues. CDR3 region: CASKMGQLNTEAFF. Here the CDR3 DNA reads TGTGCCAGCAAAATGGGACAGCTGAACACTGAAGCTTTCTTT.

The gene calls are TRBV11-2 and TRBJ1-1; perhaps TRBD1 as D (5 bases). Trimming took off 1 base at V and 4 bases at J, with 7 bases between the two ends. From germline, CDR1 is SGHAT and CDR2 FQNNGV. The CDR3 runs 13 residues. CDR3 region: CASSLVGGTEAFF. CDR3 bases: TGTGCCAGCAGCTTAGTGGGGGGCACTGAAGCTTTCTTT.

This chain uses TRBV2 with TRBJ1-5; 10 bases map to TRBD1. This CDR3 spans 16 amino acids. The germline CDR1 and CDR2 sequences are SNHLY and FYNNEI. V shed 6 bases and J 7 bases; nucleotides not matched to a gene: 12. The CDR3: CASRFTGTGAGQPQHF. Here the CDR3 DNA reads TGTGCCAGCAGGTTCACCGGGACAGGGGCCGGCCAGCCCCAGCATTTT. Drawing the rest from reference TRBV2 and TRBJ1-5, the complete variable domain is EPEVTQTPSHQVTQMGQEVILRCVPISNHLYFYWYRQILGQKVEFLVSFYNNEISEKSEIFDDQFSVERPDGSNFTLKIRSTKLEDSAMYFCASRFTGTGAGQPQHFGDGTRLSIL.

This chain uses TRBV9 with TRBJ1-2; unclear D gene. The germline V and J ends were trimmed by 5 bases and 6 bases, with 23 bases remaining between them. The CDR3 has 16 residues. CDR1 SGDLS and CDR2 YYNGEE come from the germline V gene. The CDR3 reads CASSVKSGLGGDGYTF. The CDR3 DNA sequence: TGTGCCAGCAGTGTAAAGTCGGGCCTAGGAGGAGATGGCTACACCTTC.

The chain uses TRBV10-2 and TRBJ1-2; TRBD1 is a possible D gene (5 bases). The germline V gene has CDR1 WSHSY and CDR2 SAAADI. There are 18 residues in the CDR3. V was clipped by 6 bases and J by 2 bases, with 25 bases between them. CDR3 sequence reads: CASSGTSKDWRQNYGYTF. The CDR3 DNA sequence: TGCGCCAGCAGCGGGACTTCTAAGGACTGGAGACAAAACTATGGCTACACCTTC.

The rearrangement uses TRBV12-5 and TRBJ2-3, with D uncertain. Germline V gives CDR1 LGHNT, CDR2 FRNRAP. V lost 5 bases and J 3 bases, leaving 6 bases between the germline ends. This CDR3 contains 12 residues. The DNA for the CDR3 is TGTGCTAGTGGTCCCGGAACAGATACGCAGTATTTT. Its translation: CASGPGTDTQYF.

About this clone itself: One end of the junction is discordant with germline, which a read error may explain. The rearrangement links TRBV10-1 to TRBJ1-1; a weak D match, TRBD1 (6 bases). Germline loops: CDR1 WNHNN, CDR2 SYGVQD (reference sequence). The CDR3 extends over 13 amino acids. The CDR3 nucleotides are TGCGCCAGCAAAAGGGGGAGAAACACTGAATCTTTCTTT. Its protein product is CASKRGRNTESFF.

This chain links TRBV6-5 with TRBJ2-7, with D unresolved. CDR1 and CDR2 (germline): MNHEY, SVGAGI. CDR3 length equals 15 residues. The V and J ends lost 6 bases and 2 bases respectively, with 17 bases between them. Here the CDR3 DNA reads TGTGCCAGCAGCGGAGAATGGACGATTGCCTACGAGCAGTACTTC. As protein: CASSGEWTIAYEQYF.

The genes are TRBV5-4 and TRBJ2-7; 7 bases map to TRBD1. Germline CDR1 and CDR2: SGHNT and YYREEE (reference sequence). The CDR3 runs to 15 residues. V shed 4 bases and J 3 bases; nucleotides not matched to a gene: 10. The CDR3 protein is CASSPRQGVDYEQYF. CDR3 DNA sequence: TGTGCCAGCAGCCCCAGACAGGGCGTAGACTACGAGCAGTACTTC. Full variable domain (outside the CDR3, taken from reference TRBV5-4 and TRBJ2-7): ETGVTQSPTHLIKTRGQQVTLRCSSQSGHNTVSWYQQALGQGPQFIFQYYREEENGRGNFPPRFSGLQFPNYSSELNVNALELDDSALYLCASSPRQGVDYEQYFGPGTRLTVT.

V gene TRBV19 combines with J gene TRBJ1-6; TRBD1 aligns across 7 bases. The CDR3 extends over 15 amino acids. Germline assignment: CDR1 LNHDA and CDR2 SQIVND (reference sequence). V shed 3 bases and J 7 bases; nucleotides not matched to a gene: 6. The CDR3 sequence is CASSIWGRGNSPLHF. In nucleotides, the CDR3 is TGTGCCAGTAGTATCTGGGGCAGGGGGAATTCACCCCTCCACTTT.

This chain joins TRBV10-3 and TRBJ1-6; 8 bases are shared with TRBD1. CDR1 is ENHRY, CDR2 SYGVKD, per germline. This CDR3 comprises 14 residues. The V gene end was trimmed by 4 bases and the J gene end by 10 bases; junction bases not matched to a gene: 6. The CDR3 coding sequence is TGTGCCATCAGTGTGCGGACAGGGAACTCACCCCTCCACTTT. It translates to CAISVRTGNSPLHF.

The CDR3 DNA is TGCGCCAGCAGCCAAGATCGGGACACGTACTATAATTCACCCCTCCACTTT. Its protein is CASSQDRDTYYNSPLHF. The genes are TRBV4-1 and TRBJ1-6; TRBD1 might be the D (6 bases). The CDR3 extends over 17 amino acids. V was trimmed by 0 bases and J by 3 bases, leaving 12 bases between them. The germline gives CDR1 MGHRA, CDR2 YSYEKL.

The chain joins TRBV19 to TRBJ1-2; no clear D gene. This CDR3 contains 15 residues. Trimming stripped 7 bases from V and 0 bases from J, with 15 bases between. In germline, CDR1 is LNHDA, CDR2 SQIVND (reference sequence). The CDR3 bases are TGTGCCAGTACCCGGACGGCAACTTCTAACTATGGCTACACCTTC. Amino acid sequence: CASTRTATSNYGYTF. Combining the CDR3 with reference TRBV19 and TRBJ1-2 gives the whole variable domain DGGITQSPKYLFRKEGQNVTLSCEQNLNHDAMYWYRQDPGQGLRLIYYSQIVNDFQKGDIAEGYSVSREKKESFPLTVTSAQKNPTAFYLCASTRTATSNYGYTFGSGTRLTVV.

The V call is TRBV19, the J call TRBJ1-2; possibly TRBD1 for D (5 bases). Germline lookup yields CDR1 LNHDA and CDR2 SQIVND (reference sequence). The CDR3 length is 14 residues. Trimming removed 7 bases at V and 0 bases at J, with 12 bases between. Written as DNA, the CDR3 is TGTGCCAGTACCGCGACAGCAGCTAACTATGGCTACACCTTC. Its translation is CASTATAANYGYTF.

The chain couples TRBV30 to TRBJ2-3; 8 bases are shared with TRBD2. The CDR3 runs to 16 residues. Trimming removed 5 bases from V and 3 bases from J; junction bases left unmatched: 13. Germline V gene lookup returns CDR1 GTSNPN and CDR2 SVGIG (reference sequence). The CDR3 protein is CAWGPNGAGVTDTQYF. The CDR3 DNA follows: TGTGCCTGGGGCCCCAATGGAGCGGGAGTAACAGATACGCAGTATTTT.

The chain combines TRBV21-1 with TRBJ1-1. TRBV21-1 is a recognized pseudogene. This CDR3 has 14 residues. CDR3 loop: CASSTTVTGTEAFF. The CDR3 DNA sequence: TGTGCCAGCAGCACTACAGTTACGGGTACTGAAGCTTTCTTT.

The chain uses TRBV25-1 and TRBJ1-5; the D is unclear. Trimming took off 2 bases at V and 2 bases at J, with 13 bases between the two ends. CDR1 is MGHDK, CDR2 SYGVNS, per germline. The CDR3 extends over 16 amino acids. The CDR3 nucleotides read TGTGCCAGCAGTGAAGGTGGGATGATTGGCAATCAGCCCCAGCATTTT. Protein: CASSEGGMIGNQPQHF.

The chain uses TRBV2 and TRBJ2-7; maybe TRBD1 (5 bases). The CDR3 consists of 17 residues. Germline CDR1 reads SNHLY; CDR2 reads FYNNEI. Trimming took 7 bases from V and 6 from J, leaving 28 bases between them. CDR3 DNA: TGTGCCAGCACCTTAATTGGCCAGGGTTGGGATTCTGCCGAGCAGTACTTC. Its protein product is CASTLIGQGWDSAEQYF.

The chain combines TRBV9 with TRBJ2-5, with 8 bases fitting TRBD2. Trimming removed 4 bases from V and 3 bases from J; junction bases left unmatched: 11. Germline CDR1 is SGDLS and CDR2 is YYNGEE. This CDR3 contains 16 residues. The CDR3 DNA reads TGTGCCAGCAGCCCTCGGCAGCGGGGGCCTAAAGAGACCCAGTACTTC. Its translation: CASSPRQRGPKETQYF.

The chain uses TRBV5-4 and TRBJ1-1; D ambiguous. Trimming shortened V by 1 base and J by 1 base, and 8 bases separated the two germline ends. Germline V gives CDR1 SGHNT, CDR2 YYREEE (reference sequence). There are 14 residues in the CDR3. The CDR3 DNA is TGTGCCAGCAGCTTGTCCGGCAAGAACACTGAAGCTTTCTTT. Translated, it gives CASSLSGKNTEAFF.

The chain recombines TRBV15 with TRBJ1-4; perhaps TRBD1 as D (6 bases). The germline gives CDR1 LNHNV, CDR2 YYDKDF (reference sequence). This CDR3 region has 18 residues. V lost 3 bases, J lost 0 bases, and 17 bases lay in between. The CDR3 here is CATSRRGGGAPTNEKLFF. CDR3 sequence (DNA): TGTGCCACCAGCAGGCGAGGGGGAGGGGCGCCAACTAATGAAAAACTGTTTTTT.

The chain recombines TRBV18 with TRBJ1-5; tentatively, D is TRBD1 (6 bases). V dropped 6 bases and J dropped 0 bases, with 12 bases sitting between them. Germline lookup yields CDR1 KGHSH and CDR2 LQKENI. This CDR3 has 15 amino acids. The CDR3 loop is CASSPTGFSNQPQHF. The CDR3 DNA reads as TGTGCCAGCTCGCCTACAGGGTTTAGCAATCAGCCCCAGCATTTT.